Presented here are 15 T cell receptor beta chains from one specimen sequenced in a study of blood T cell repertoires in COVID-19. Here immunoSEQ multiplex PCR was the method, and the copy in TCRdb shows in-frame clones only, minus some. The sample shows 150,000 to 200,000 clones, roughly 85% of them seen only once. The sample was peripheral blood. These receptors originate from a woman aged 25 to 39 with acute or convalescent COVID-19.

The chain is built from TRBV28 and TRBJ1-1, with TRBD1 matching 7 bases. CDR3 length: 13 residues. Germline V gene lookup returns CDR1 MDHEN and CDR2 SYDVKM. J was trimmed by 4 bases and V by 5 bases; bases with no gene match: 4. Here the CDR3 reads CASSITGATEAFF. CDR3 DNA sequence: TGTGCCAGCAGTATAACAGGGGCCACTGAAGCTTTCTTT.

V gene TRBV5-1 combines with J gene TRBJ2-5; 8 positions agree with TRBD2. Trimming cost V 4 bases and J 3 bases; bases outside gene matches: 5. From germline, CDR1 is SGHRS and CDR2 YFSETQ. The CDR3 sequence is 14 residues long. The CDR3 region has the DNA TGCGCCAGCAGCCCCGCGGGGGGTAAAGAGACCCAGTACTTC. Its translation: CASSPAGGKETQYF.

The chain carries TRBV5-1 and TRBJ2-7, with D perhaps TRBD2 (8 bases). This CDR3 is built from 16 residues. Germline lookup yields CDR1 SGHRS and CDR2 YFSETQ. Trimming pared 3 bases from V and 0 bases from J, leaving 16 bases between. CDR3 bases: TGCGCCAGCAGCTGGCGCGGGGGGACAGTCTCCTACGAGCAGTACTTC. Amino acid sequence: CASSWRGGTVSYEQYF.

The chain is built from TRBV10-3 and TRBJ2-5; TRBD2 might be the D (5 bases). V was shortened by 3 bases and J by 4 bases, with 9 bases between the two germline ends. Per the germline V gene, CDR1 is ENHRY and CDR2 is SYGVKD. CDR3 length equals 13 residues. The CDR3 nucleotides are TGTGCCATCAGTGAAGAGGGTGGAGAGACCCAGTACTTC. Amino acid sequence: CAISEEGGETQYF.

The chain links TRBV28 to TRBJ1-6; D not resolved. This CDR3 is built from 14 residues. Per the germline V gene, CDR1 is MDHEN and CDR2 is SYDVKM. Trimming took 5 bases from V and 10 from J, leaving 15 bases between them. The CDR3: CASSGMTGDSPLHF. DNA of the CDR3: TGTGCCAGCAGTGGGATGACGGGAGACTCACCCCTCCACTTT.

For the CDR3, the DNA is TGTGCCAGCAGCCAAGGGGAGACCGGACAGGGGTTTTGGGAGACCCAGTACTTC. Translating gives CASSQGETGQGFWETQYF. The chain employs TRBV4-2 and TRBJ2-5; 9 nucleotides match TRBD1. The germline gives CDR1 LGHNA, CDR2 YNFKEQ. The CDR3 covers 18 residues. Losses at the gene ends were 1 base for V and 5 bases for J; bases not matched to a gene: 14.

V usage is TRBV30 and J usage is TRBJ1-3, with 11 bases that match TRBD1. The J segment lost 5 bases and the V segment lost 3 bases, leaving 3 bases of the junction unmatched. Per the germline V gene, CDR1 is GTSNPN and CDR2 is SVGIG (reference sequence). The CDR3 is made up of 14 amino acids. CDR3 sequence reads: CAWRGQGGRNTIYF. The DNA of the CDR3 is TGTGCCTGGAGGGGACAGGGGGGAAGAAACACCATATATTTT. Filled out from reference TRBV30 and TRBJ1-3, the complete variable domain reads SQTIHQWPATLVQPVGSPLSLECTVEGTSNPNLYWYRQAAGRGLQLLFYSVGIGQISSEVPQNLSASRPQDRQFILSSKKLLLSDSGFYLCAWRGQGGRNTIYFGEGSWLTVV.

The chain is built from TRBV7-2 and TRBJ1-3, with D possibly matching TRBD1 (5 bases). Germline values: CDR1 SGHTA, CDR2 FQGNSA. There are 16 residues in the CDR3. Trimming took off 1 base at V and 0 bases at J, with 10 bases between the two ends. CDR3 nucleotides: TGTGCCAGCAGCTTAGGAGGGGACTACTCTGGAAACACCATATATTTT. This sequence encodes CASSLGGDYSGNTIYF. The full variable domain, in which reference TRBV7-2 and TRBJ1-3 provide the parts outside the CDR3, is GAGVSQSPSNKVTEKGKDVELRCDPISGHTALYWYRQSLGQGLEFLIYFQGNSAPDKSGLPSDRFSAERTGGSVSTLTIQRTQQEDSAVYLCASSLGGDYSGNTIYFGEGSWLTVV.

The chain has TRBV2 and TRBJ1-5; 7 bases are a match to TRBD1. This CDR3 is 14 amino acids long. Trimming at V came to 6 bases and at J to 4 bases, leaving 6 bases not matched to a gene. Germline loops: CDR1 SNHLY, CDR2 FYNNEI. CDR3 loop: CASSLDRVNQPQHF. CDR3 nucleotides: TGTGCCAGCAGCCTTGACAGGGTGAATCAGCCCCAGCATTTT. The entire variable domain, with the rest obtained from reference TRBV2 and TRBJ1-5, is as follows: EPEVTQTPSHQVTQMGQEVILRCVPISNHLYFYWYRQILGQKVEFLVSFYNNEISEKSEIFDDQFSVERPDGSNFTLKIRSTKLEDSAMYFCASSLDRVNQPQHFGDGTRLSIL.

The genes are TRBV5-1 and TRBJ1-3; unclear D gene. Germline V CDR1 and CDR2: SGHRS, YFSETQ. This CDR3 is 14 amino acids long. The V gene lost 5 bases and the J gene lost 3 bases, with 12 bases spanning the gap. CDR3: CASRNLGSGNTIYF. The CDR3 coding sequence is TGCGCCAGCAGGAACTTAGGGAGTGGAAACACCATATATTTT.

This clone was seen only once. This chain links TRBV9 with TRBJ2-3; D is uncertain. CDR1 SGDLS and CDR2 YYNGEE come from the germline V gene. This CDR3 comprises 12 residues. Trimming removed 4 bases at V and 0 bases at J, with 3 bases between. Here the CDR3 DNA reads TGTGCCAGCAGCCCAAGCACAGATACGCAGTATTTT. Protein sequence: CASSPSTDTQYF.

The chain carries TRBV11-2 and TRBJ2-3, with 11 bases fitting TRBD2. This CDR3 spans 15 amino acids. Germline V gives CDR1 SGHAT, CDR2 FQNNGV. The J segment lost 1 base and the V segment lost 5 bases, leaving 2 bases of the junction unmatched. The CDR3 bases are TGTGCCAGCAGCGTACTAGCGGGGGGCACAGATACGCAGTATTTT. It encodes CASSVLAGGTDTQYF.

The chain combines TRBV18 with TRBJ2-2; the D gene is possibly TRBD2 (5 bases). Germline values: CDR1 KGHSH, CDR2 LQKENI. The ends were cut back, 0 bases at V and 3 bases at J, with 17 bases in the middle. The CDR3 covers 18 residues. This CDR3 reads CASSPPSRGGLDTGELFF. CDR3 nucleotide sequence: TGTGCCAGCTCACCACCATCCCGAGGAGGTTTGGACACCGGGGAGCTGTTTTTT. Looking up the rest from reference TRBV18 and TRBJ2-2 gives the full variable domain: NAGVMQNPRHLVRRRGQEARLRCSPMKGHSHVYWYRQLPEEGLKFMVYLQKENIIDESGMPKERFSAEFPKEGPSILRIQQVVRGDSAAYFCASSPPSRGGLDTGELFFGEGSRLTVL.

The chain's CDR3 is CASSIAAGLRRTEAFF. For the CDR3, the DNA is TGTGCCAGTAGTATTGCGGCAGGGCTCCGTCGCACTGAAGCTTTCTTT. The rearrangement uses TRBV19 and TRBJ1-1, with a tentative D call TRBD1 (5 bases). This CDR3 comprises 16 residues. Germline V CDR1 and CDR2: LNHDA, SQIVND (reference sequence). V lost 3 bases, J lost 4 bases, and 18 bases lay in between. The full variable domain, rest sourced from reference TRBV19 and TRBJ1-1, is DGGITQSPKYLFRKEGQNVTLSCEQNLNHDAMYWYRQDPGQGLRLIYYSQIVNDFQKGDIAEGYSVSREKKESFPLTVTSAQKNPTAFYLCASSIAAGLRRTEAFFGQGTRLTVV.

This sequence joins TRBV9 and TRBJ2-5; 10 bases are shared with TRBD1. CDR3 length: 15 residues. CDR1 and CDR2 (germline): SGDLS, YYNGEE. J gave up 4 bases and V 7 bases, and 10 bases lay outside the gene matches. CDR3 in DNA: TGTGCCAGCGGCAAGGGACAGGGGCAGGGAGAGACCCAGTACTTC. Its translation is CASGKGQGQGETQYF.